A selection of T cell receptor beta chains follows, all from one sample in a study of CD8 T cells in Susac syndrome. TCRdb reprocessed the immunoSEQ multiplex PCR reads via MiXCR and lists one record per CDR3 protein. The sample lists some 200,000 distinct CDR3 sequences, approximately 95% occurring once. The sample taken for sequencing was CD8+ T cells from PBMCs. Receptors were obtained from a human donor with Susac syndrome. CDR3s include the opening cysteine and the closing phenylalanine or tryptophan. The order of the fields is D gene, J gene, V gene, CDR3 DNA, CDR3 protein. A D gene is named only where the DNA matches it firmly.

NA TRBJ1-5 TRBV6-5 TGTGCCAGCAGTCTAGGGGGGCGTCAGCCCCAGCATTTT CASSLGGRQPQHF
NA TRBJ2-3 TRBV3-1 TGTGCCAGCAGCCAAGGCGGGGCGTACCCGCTCAGCACAGATACGCAGTATTTT CASSQGGAYPLSTDTQYF
NA TRBJ1-1 TRBV13 TGTGCCAGCAGCTTGGGTGGGAGCCCTGAAGCTTTCTTT CASSLGGSPEAFF
TRBD2 TRBJ2-7 TRBV7-9 TGTGCCAGCAGCCCAGCTAGCGGGGGATACGAGCAGTACTTC CASSPASGGYEQYF
NA TRBJ1-1 TRBV3-1 TGTGCCAGCAGCCCTTCTCACACTGAAGCTTTCTTT CASSPSHTEAFF
NA TRBJ2-7 TRBV2 TGTGCCAGCGGACAACGGAGGATAACGTCCTACGAGCAGTACTTC CASGQRRITSYEQYF
NA TRBJ1-4 TRBV7-8 TGTGCCAGCAACGGTGGTGGGGGGAGTGGCGAAAAACTGTTTTTT CASNGGGGSGEKLFF
NA TRBJ1-2 TRBV10-3 TGTGCCATCAGTGAGGATACAGGGCTCTATGGCTACACCTTC CAISEDTGLYGYTF
TRBD2 TRBJ2-1 TRBV30 TGTGCCTGGAGTGACGGGACTAGACTCTACAATGAGCAGTTCTTC CAWSDGTRLYNEQFF
TRBD1 TRBJ2-7 TRBV20-1 TGCAGTGCTAGCCCGGGACAGGGTCCTAACGAGCAGTACTTC CSASPGQGPNEQYF
TRBD2 TRBJ2-3 TRBV13 TGTGCCAGCAGAGATTATAGCGGGGGGATAGCAGATACGCAGTATTTT CASRDYSGGIADTQYF
NA TRBJ2-7 TRBV20-1 TGCAGTGCTAGAGATCCTAAACACCCGTTTGCATACGAGCAGTACTTC CSARDPKHPFAYEQYF
NA TRBJ2-7 TRBV7-9 TGTGCCAGCAGCTCGAAGGGTTCCTACGAGCAGTACTTC CASSSKGSYEQYF